This TCR beta chain was recovered during a study of blood T cell repertoires in COVID-19. Study summary: Samples of COVID-19 (acute and convalescent) were obtained from the United States, Italy and Spain. The analysed material was cDNA or gDNA that came from T cells, B-cell-depleted T cells, or PBMCs.

Sequenced by immunoSEQ multiplex PCR; TCRdb stores in-frame clones only, minus some. In the table there are about 250,000 clones, around nine tenths of which are singletons. The V gene end was trimmed by 0 bases and the J gene end by 6 bases; junction bases not matched to a gene: 2. The CDR3 has 13 residues. The germline V gene has CDR1 SGHRS and CDR2 YFSETQ. The clonotype originates from a man older than 75 with acute or convalescent COVID-19. The chain has TRBV5-1 and TRBJ2-7, with TRBD1 matching 8 bases. The material sequenced was peripheral blood. In DNA, the CDR3 is TGCGCCAGCAGCTTGGGGACAGGGTCCGAGCAGTACTTC. Encoded protein: CASSLGTGSEQYF.